The clone carrying this TCR beta chain appeared a few times. The antigen remains unidentified. This sample was taken from a study of cytomegalovirus exposure and HLA in healthy donors. Study findings and constraints: Versus the roughly 700-donor mean, an Asian-associated ancestry cluster reportedly showed fewer N-insertions in a later analysis. TCR beta V- and J-gene trimming, according to a later analysis, was linked to a missense DCLRE1C variant.

The CDR3 loop spans 15 amino acids. Trimming removed 2 bases at V and 7 bases at J, with 12 bases between. Looked up from germline, CDR1 is SGHTA and CDR2 is FQGNSA. Healthy bone marrow donors supplied every sample. Primers: 60 Vbeta forward and 13 Jbeta reverse. Sequenced by immunoSEQ multiplex PCR; TCRdb stores in-frame clones only, minus some. The sample includes 55,000 to 65,000 clones, about 81% of them seen just once. Sequencing was performed on PBMCs. This chain uses TRBV7-2 with TRBJ1-6; D may be TRBD1 (6 bases). The sequence derives from a man aged 30 to 39 in good health and CMV-seropositive. In DNA, the CDR3 is TGTGCCAGCAGCTTAAGGCGACAGGAGAATTCACCCCTCCACTTT. Its translation: CASSLRRQENSPLHF. Drawing the rest from reference TRBV7-2 and TRBJ1-6, the complete variable domain is GAGVSQSPSNKVTEKGKDVELRCDPISGHTALYWYRQSLGQGLEFLIYFQGNSAPDKSGLPSDRFSAERTGGSVSTLTIQRTQQEDSAVYLCASSLRRQENSPLHFGNGTRLTVT.